This T cell receptor beta chain originates from a study of shared clonotypes between healthy human individuals. The germline CDR1 and CDR2 sequences are SGHNT and YENEEA. This CDR3 spans 16 amino acids. After removal of 5 bases from V and 3 bases from J, the junction contained 4 bases not matched to a gene. PBMC DNA, left unsorted, was sequenced on ten immunoSEQ deep assay plates. Here immunoSEQ multiplex PCR was the method, and the copy in TCRdb shows in-frame clones only, minus some. Of around 500,000 clones in the sample, more than 75% are singletons; the top ten hold roughly 13%. The V call is TRBV11-3, the J call TRBJ2-3; 14 bases are a match to TRBD2. Sequencing used PBMCs. The origin of this receptor is a middle-aged woman in good health. Some clones in this sample may be carry-over from other donors' samples. CDR3 sequence: CASSTGTSGRTDTQYF. CDR3 bases: TGTGCCAGCAGCACCGGGACTAGCGGGAGAACAGATACGCAGTATTTT.